What follows are 17 T cell receptor beta chains derived from one specimen sequenced in a study of T cells in tuberculosis. Cells were sorted from thawed PBMC rested overnight and stained with GMM-loaded CD1B tetramer, viability dye and anti-CD3. CD1B tetramers were loaded with Rhodococcus equi-derived C32 glucose monomycolate. Clones were read by immunoSEQ multiplex PCR, and TCRdb kept only the in-frame ones, dropping some. The data show 70,000 to 95,000 clones, about nine tenths seen once. The sample comprised CD1b-GMM tetramer-negative cells sorted from PBMCs. The source is an adult woman with latent tuberculosis.

The chain uses TRBV4-2 and TRBJ2-2; D remains ambiguous. Per germline, CDR1 LGHNA and CDR2 YNFKEQ. V lost 0 bases to trimming and J lost 1 base, with 6 bases between them. The CDR3 is made up of 15 amino acids. This CDR3 reads CASSQDRLNTGELFF. CDR3 nucleotide sequence: TGTGCCAGCAGCCAAGATCGACTGAACACCGGGGAGCTGTTTTTT.

This chain links TRBV9 with TRBJ2-1, with a tentative D call TRBD2 (6 bases). The CDR3 covers 16 residues. Germline assignment: CDR1 SGDLS and CDR2 YYNGEE. V gave up 4 bases and J gave up 6 bases, with 20 bases separating them. The DNA for the CDR3 is TGTGCCAGCAGCCCCCGGGACTTTCTGTGGGGCAATGAGCAGTTCTTC. Residues: CASSPRDFLWGNEQFF.

The chain uses TRBV10-3 and TRBJ2-1; TRBD1 matches 11 bases. CDR1 and CDR2 from the germline V gene are ENHRY and SYGVKD. V trimming: 6 bases; J trimming: 8 bases; junction bases outside the gene matches: 9. This CDR3 is 15 amino acids long. CDR3 region: CAIRNGQGAFDEQFF. DNA of the CDR3: TGTGCCATCAGGAACGGACAGGGGGCTTTTGATGAGCAGTTCTTC.

V usage is TRBV19 and J usage is TRBJ2-3; 7 bases are a match to TRBD1. CDR1 is LNHDA, CDR2 SQIVND, per germline (reference sequence). With V trimmed by 7 bases and J by 6 bases, 7 bases remained unmatched. This CDR3 is 13 amino acids long. CDR3 in DNA: TGTGCCAGTAAGGGGACAGCACCCGATACGCAGTATTTT. Amino acids: CASKGTAPDTQYF.

The chain recombines TRBV4-2 with TRBJ2-3; 7 bases align to TRBD2. Germline V gene data show CDR1 as LGHNA and CDR2 as YNFKEQ. This CDR3 is built from 17 residues. Trimming removed 4 bases from V and 0 bases from J; junction bases left unmatched: 10. CDR3 sequence: CASSPPPSGTSTDTQYF. DNA for the CDR3: TGTGCCAGCAGCCCACCCCCTAGCGGTACTAGCACAGATACGCAGTATTTT.

The chain employs TRBV5-1 and TRBJ2-4; tentatively, D is TRBD2 (6 bases). V lost 4 bases and J lost 1, with 12 bases in between. CDR1 and CDR2 (germline): SGHRS, YFSETQ. The CDR3 has 15 residues. The CDR3 coding sequence is TGCGCCAGCAGCCCCTGGGAGGAGGCCAAAAACATTCAGTACTTC. Its protein product is CASSPWEEAKNIQYF.

The chain employs TRBV13 and TRBJ2-1, with D possibly TRBD2 on 6 matching bases. The length of the CDR3 is 17 residues. Germline V gene sequence: CDR1 PRHDT, CDR2 FYEKMQ (reference sequence). V shed 0 bases and J shed 5 bases, with 17 bases lying between them. CDR3 in amino acids: CASSLGGTLRTHNEQFF. The DNA of the CDR3 is TGTGCCAGCAGCTTAGGCGGGACTCTGCGCACCCACAATGAGCAGTTCTTC.

V and J are TRBV5-8 and TRBJ2-5; 9 bases are a match to TRBD1. Germline CDR1 and CDR2: SGHTS and YDEGEE. The CDR3 is 15 amino acids. Losses at the gene ends were 0 bases for V and 2 bases for J; bases not matched to a gene: 2. The CDR3, as DNA: TGTGCCAGCAGCTTGGTGGGACAGGGACAAGAGACCCAGTACTTC. This translates into CASSLVGQGQETQYF.

The gene calls are TRBV11-3 and TRBJ2-1; possibly TRBD2 for D (6 bases). The CDR3 loop spans 16 amino acids. The V and J ends lost 0 bases and 8 bases respectively, with 17 bases between them. Germline CDR1 is SGHNT and CDR2 is YENEEA. The CDR3 is CASSLDGRDGRDEQFF. CDR3 bases: TGTGCCAGCAGCTTAGATGGGCGGGACGGCAGGGATGAGCAGTTCTTC.

The V gene is TRBV6-4, the J gene TRBJ2-6; maybe TRBD2 (8 bases). This CDR3 spans 16 amino acids. Germline assignment: CDR1 MRHNA and CDR2 SNTAGT. Trimming took 9 bases from V and 0 from J, leaving 15 bases between them. The CDR3 DNA follows: TGTGCCAGACTGACAGGGACTAGCTCTGGGGCCAACGTCCTGACTTTC. Protein product: CARLTGTSSGANVLTF.

The chain uses TRBV5-1 and TRBJ2-1, with TRBD2 as a possible D gene (5 bases). This CDR3 contains 14 residues. Trimming left V 6 bases short and J 6 bases short, with 16 bases between. Germline-derived CDR1 and CDR2 are SGHRS and YFSETQ. The DNA for the CDR3 is TGCGCCAGCATTGAAACCCCGGCGGGCAATGAGCAGTTCTTC. Protein product: CASIETPAGNEQFF.

This clone has only one observation. The gene calls are TRBV6-5 and TRBJ2-5, with 8 bases fitting TRBD2. The V gene's germline CDR1 is MNHEY and CDR2 SVGAGI. Trimming removed 5 bases from V and 4 bases from J; junction bases left unmatched: 9. The CDR3 runs 15 residues. CDR3 sequence (DNA): TGTGCCAGCAGTCCAGCGGGGGTTGGGGGAGAGACCCAGTACTTC. Translated: CASSPAGVGGETQYF.

This rearrangement joins TRBV5-1 to TRBJ2-5; 7 nucleotides line up with TRBD2. The ends lost 3 bases at V and 4 bases at J; junction bases unmatched: 9. The germline CDR1 and CDR2 sequences are SGHRS and YFSETQ. This CDR3 has 15 residues. The CDR3 sequence is CASSWGGDLGETQYF. The CDR3 DNA reads TGCGCCAGCAGCTGGGGGGGGGATCTAGGAGAGACCCAGTACTTC.

The rearrangement links TRBV6-4 to TRBJ2-1, with 9 bases lining up with TRBD2. The CDR3 is made up of 16 amino acids. Germline-derived CDR1 and CDR2 are MRHNA and SNTAGT. V dropped 5 bases and J dropped 2; count of bases not matched to a gene: 7. CDR3 protein: CASSPLAGGPYNEQFF. The CDR3 DNA reads TGTGCCAGCAGTCCACTAGCGGGCGGCCCCTACAATGAGCAGTTCTTC.

DNA of the CDR3: TGTGCCAGCAGCAAGGGACTAGCGGGGGAAGAGACCCAGTACTTC. It encodes CASSKGLAGEETQYF. The chain combines TRBV4-2 with TRBJ2-5; 14 nucleotides align to TRBD2. Trimming at V came to 5 bases and at J to 3 bases, leaving 2 bases not matched to a gene. Germline V gene data show CDR1 as LGHNA and CDR2 as YNFKEQ. The CDR3 extends over 15 amino acids.

The chain carries TRBV13 and TRBJ2-1, with TRBD2 identical over 10 bases. Germline V lookup: CDR1 PRHDT, CDR2 FYEKMQ (reference sequence). Trimming at V came to 3 bases and at J to 7 bases, leaving 6 bases not matched to a gene. There are 15 residues in the CDR3. CDR3 sequence reads: CASSFSGGADNEQFF. CDR3 DNA sequence: TGTGCCAGCAGCTTCAGCGGGGGGGCTGATAATGAGCAGTTCTTC. The complete variable domain, with remaining parts taken from reference TRBV13 and TRBJ2-1, reads AAGVIQSPRHLIKEKRETATLKCYPIPRHDTVYWYQQGPGQDPQFLISFYEKMQSDKGSIPDRFSAQQFSDYHSELNMSSLELGDSALYFCASSFSGGADNEQFFGPGTRLTVL.

This rearrangement joins TRBV11-1 to TRBJ2-3; perhaps TRBD1 as D (5 bases). V was trimmed by 5 bases and J by 4 bases, leaving 13 bases between them. The CDR3 sequence is 14 residues long. The germline CDR1 and CDR2 sequences are SGHAT and FQDESV (reference sequence). The CDR3 region is CASSLSGAADTQYF. The CDR3 DNA reads as TGTGCCAGCAGCCTTAGTGGGGCAGCAGATACGCAGTATTTT.